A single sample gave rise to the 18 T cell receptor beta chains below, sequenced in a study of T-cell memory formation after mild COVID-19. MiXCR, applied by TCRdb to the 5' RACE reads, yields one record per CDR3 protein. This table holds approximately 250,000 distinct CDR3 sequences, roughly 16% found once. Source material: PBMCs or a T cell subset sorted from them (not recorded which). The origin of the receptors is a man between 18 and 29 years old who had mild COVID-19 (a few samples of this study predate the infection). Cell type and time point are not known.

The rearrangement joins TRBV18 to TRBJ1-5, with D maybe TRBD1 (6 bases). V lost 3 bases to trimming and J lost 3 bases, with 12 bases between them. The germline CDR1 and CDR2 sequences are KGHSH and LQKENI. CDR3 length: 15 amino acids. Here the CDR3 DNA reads TGTGCCAGCTCACCGATGGGGGGCGTCAATCAGCCCCAGCATTTT. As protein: CASSPMGGVNQPQHF.

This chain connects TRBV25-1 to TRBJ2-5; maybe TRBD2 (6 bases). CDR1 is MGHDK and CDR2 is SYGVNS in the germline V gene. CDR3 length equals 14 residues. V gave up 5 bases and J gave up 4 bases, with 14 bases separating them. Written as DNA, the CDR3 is TGTGCCAGCAGTTTGGGAGGTTGGGCAGAGACCCAGTACTTC. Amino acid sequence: CASSLGGWAETQYF.

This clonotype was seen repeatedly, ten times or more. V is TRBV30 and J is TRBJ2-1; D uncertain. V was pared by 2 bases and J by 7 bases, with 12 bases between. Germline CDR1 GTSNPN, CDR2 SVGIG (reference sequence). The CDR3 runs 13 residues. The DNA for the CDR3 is TGTGCCTGGAGTTCAAGTAGTATAAATGAGCAGTTCTTC. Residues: CAWSSSSINEQFF.

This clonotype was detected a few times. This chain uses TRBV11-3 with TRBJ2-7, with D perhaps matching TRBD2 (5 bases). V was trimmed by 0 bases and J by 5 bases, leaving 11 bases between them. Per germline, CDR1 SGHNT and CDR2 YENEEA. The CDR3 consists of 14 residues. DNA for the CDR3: TGTGCCAGCAGCTTAGAGGGCCCGGGGAACGAGCAGTACTTC. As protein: CASSLEGPGNEQYF.

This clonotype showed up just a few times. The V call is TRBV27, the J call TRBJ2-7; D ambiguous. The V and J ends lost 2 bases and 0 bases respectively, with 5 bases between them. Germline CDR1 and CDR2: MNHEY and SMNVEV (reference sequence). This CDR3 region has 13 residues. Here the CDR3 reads CASSLGPSYEQYV. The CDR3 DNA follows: TGTGCCAGCAGTTTAGGTCCCTCCTACGAGCAGTACGTC.

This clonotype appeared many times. The CDR3 is CASSPGTVIATGELFF. DNA for the CDR3: TGCGCCAGCAGCCCGGGGACAGTAATAGCCACCGGGGAGCTGTTTTTT. This rearrangement joins TRBV5-1 to TRBJ2-2; TRBD1 matches at 7 bases. Germline V gene data show CDR1 as SGHRS and CDR2 as YFSETQ. This CDR3 region has 16 residues. V dropped 4 bases and J dropped 4; count of bases not matched to a gene: 10.

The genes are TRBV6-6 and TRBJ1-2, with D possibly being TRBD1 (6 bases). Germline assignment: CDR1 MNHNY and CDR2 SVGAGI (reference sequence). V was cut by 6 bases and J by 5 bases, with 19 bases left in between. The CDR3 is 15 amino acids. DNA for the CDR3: TGTGCCAGCAGAGAGGAGGGGGGCGCTGAATATGGCTACACCTTC. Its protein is CASREEGGAEYGYTF.

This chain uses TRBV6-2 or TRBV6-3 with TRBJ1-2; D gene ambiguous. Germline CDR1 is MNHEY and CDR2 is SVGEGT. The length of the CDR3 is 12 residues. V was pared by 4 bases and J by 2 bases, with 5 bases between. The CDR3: CASSLPNYGYTF. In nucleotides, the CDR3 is TGTGCCAGCAGTTTACCGAACTATGGCTACACCTTC.

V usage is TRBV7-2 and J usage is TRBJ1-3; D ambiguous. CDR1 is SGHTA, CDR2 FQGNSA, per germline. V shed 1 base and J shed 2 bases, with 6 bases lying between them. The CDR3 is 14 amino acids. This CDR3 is CASSLGFAGNTIYF. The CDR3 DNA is TGTGCCAGCAGCTTAGGGTTTGCTGGAAACACCATATATTTT. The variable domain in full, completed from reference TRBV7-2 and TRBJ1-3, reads GAGVSQSPSNKVTEKGKDVELRCDPISGHTALYWYRQSLGQGLEFLIYFQGNSAPDKSGLPSDRFSAERTGGSVSTLTIQRTQQEDSAVYLCASSLGFAGNTIYFGEGSWLTVV.

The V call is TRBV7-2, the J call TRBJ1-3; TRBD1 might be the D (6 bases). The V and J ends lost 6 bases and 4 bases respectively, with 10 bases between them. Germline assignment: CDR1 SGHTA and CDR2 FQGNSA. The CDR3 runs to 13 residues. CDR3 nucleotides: TGTGCCAGCAGATGGAGGGGGGGAAACACCATATATTTT. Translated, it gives CASRWRGGNTIYF.

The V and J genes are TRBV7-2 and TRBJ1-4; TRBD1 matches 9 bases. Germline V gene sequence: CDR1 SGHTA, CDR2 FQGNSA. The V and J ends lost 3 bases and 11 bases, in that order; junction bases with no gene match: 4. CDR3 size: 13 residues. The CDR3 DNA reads TGTGCCAGCAGCTTTCCCGGGACAGGGAAACTGTTTTTT. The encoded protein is CASSFPGTGKLFF.

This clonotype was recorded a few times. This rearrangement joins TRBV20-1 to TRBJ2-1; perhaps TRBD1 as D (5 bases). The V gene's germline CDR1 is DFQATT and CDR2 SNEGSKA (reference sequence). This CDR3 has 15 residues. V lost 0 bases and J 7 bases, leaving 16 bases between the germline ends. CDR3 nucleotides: TGCAGTGCTAGAGATTATCAGGGATCGGGTAATGAGCAGTTCTTC. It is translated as CSARDYQGSGNEQFF.

The CDR3 reads CASLLTSSGANVLTF. Here the CDR3 DNA reads TGTGCCAGCCTTCTGACTAGTTCTGGGGCCAACGTCCTGACTTTC. The chain combines TRBV6-2 or TRBV6-3 with TRBJ2-6, with a weak D call TRBD2 (6 bases). The CDR3 has 15 residues. Deletions cut 8 bases from V and 1 base from J, with 12 bases between. Germline values: CDR1 MNHEY, CDR2 SVGEGT.

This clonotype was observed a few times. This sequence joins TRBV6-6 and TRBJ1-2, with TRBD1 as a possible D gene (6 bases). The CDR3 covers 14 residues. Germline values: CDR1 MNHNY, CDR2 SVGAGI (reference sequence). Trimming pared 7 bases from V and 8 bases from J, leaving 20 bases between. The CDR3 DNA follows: TGTGCCAGCACCTGGAGGGGGGGTATTGAAGGCTACACCTTC. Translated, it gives CASTWRGGIEGYTF.

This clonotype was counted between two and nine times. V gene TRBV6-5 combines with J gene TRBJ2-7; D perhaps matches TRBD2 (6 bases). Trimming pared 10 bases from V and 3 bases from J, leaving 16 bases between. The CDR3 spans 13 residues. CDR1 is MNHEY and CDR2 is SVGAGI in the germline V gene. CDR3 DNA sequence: TGTGCCACCCGGAGGGGTATCGGCTACGAGCAGTACGTC. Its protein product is CATRRGIGYEQYV.

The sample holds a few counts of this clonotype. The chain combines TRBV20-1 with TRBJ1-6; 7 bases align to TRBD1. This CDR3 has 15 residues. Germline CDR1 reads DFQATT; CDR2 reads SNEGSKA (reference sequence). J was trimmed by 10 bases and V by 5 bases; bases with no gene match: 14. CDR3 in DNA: TGCAGTGCTCCCACAAAGACAGGGAGAGGCTCACCCCTCCACTTT. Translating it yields CSAPTKTGRGSPLHF.

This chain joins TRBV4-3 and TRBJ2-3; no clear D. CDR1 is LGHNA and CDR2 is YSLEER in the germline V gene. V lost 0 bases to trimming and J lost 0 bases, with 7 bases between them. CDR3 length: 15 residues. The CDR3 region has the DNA TGCGCCAGCAGCCAAGACCCGGGCAGCACAGATACGCAGTATTTT. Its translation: CASSQDPGSTDTQYF.

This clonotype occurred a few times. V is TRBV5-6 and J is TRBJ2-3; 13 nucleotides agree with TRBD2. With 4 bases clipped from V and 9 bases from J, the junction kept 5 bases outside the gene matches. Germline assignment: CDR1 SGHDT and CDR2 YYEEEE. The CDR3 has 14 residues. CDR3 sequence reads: CASSMTSGGRTQYF. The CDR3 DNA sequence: TGTGCCAGCAGCATGACTAGCGGGGGGCGCACGCAGTATTTT. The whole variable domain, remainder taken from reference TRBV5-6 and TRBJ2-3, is DAGVTQSPTHLIKTRGQQVTLRCSPKSGHDTVSWYQQALGQGPQFIFQYYEEEERQRGNFPDRFSGHQFPNYSSELNVNALLLGDSALYLCASSMTSGGRTQYFGPGTRLTVL.